The 11 T cell receptor beta chains listed next were all sequenced from one sample in a study of early T cells in non-severe SARS-CoV-2 infection. TCRdb reprocessed the 5' RACE reads via MiXCR and lists one record per CDR3 protein. This table has tens of thousands of distinct CDR3 sequences, roughly 13% appearing once. The sequenced sample consisted of whole blood. These TCRs come from an adult who was a healthcare worker with PCR-confirmed SARS-CoV-2 infection or an uninfected control (not recorded which).

The CDR3 DNA follows: TGTGCCAGCAGCTTAGGACTACCGACCTACAATGAGCAGTTCTTC. Amino acid sequence: CASSLGLPTYNEQFF. The chain joins TRBV7-2 to TRBJ2-1, with D perhaps matching TRBD2 (5 bases). Germline assignment: CDR1 SGHTA and CDR2 FQGNSA. The CDR3 has 15 residues. With 1 base removed from V and 2 bases from J, the gap between germline ends came to 9 bases. Looking up the rest from reference TRBV7-2 and TRBJ2-1 gives the full variable domain: GAGVSQSPSNKVTEKGKDVELRCDPISGHTALYWYRQSLGQGLEFLIYFQGNSAPDKSGLPSDRFSAERTGGSVSTLTIQRTQQEDSAVYLCASSLGLPTYNEQFFGPGTRLTVL.

This clonotype was counted many times. The chain carries TRBV12-3 or TRBV12-4 and TRBJ2-1; 9 bases align to TRBD1. This CDR3 contains 17 residues. V shed 3 bases and J 1 base; nucleotides not matched to a gene: 7. The CDR3 region is CASSLLWTGASYNEQFF. The CDR3 DNA sequence: TGTGCCAGCAGTTTGCTCTGGACAGGGGCATCCTACAATGAGCAGTTCTTC.

The table lists this clonotype with many counts. This chain uses TRBV14 with TRBJ2-7; D is uncertain. Trimming pared 1 base from V and 0 bases from J, leaving 10 bases between. Germline V lookup: CDR1 SGHDN, CDR2 FVKESK. The CDR3 sequence is 15 residues long. In DNA, the CDR3 is TGTGCCAGCAGCCAAGGCCCAGTCACCTCCTACGAGCAGTACTTC. Residues: CASSQGPVTSYEQYF.

This clonotype was found many times. The J gene is TRBJ1-1, the V gene TRBV29-1; 9 nucleotides agree with TRBD1. With V trimmed by 6 bases and J by 4 bases, 9 bases remained unmatched. Germline lookup yields CDR1 SQVTM and CDR2 ANQGSEA. The CDR3 sequence is 14 residues long. In nucleotides, the CDR3 is TGCAGCGTGAAGGGACAGGGATCCTTCACTGAAGCTTTCTTT. It specifies CSVKGQGSFTEAFF.

This clonotype has at least ten counts. The rearrangement joins TRBV24-1 to TRBJ2-5; D is unresolved. V lost 3 bases and J 4 bases, leaving 17 bases between the germline ends. CDR3 length equals 16 residues. CDR1 and CDR2 from the germline V gene are KGHDR and SFDVKD. CDR3 residues: CATSDARDSLAETQYF. The CDR3 DNA reads TGTGCCACCAGTGATGCCCGAGATAGCCTCGCAGAGACCCAGTACTTC.

The genes are TRBV27 and TRBJ2-3; 10 bases line up with TRBD1. The germline gives CDR1 MNHEY, CDR2 SMNVEV (reference sequence). With 3 bases clipped from V and 7 bases from J, the junction kept 10 bases outside the gene matches. CDR3 length: 16 amino acids. For the CDR3, the DNA is TGTGCCAGCAGTTTCCTGACGGGACAGGGGTGGCATACGCAGTATTTT. Protein product: CASSFLTGQGWHTQYF.

This clonotype was counted ten times or more. V gene TRBV2 combines with J gene TRBJ1-2; D gene uncertain. CDR3 length: 10 residues. The ends were cut back, 4 bases at V and 6 bases at J, with 3 bases in the middle. Germline V gene lookup returns CDR1 SNHLY and CDR2 FYNNEI. The CDR3 loop is CASSANGYTF. DNA for the CDR3: TGTGCCAGCAGTGCGAATGGCTACACCTTC.

This clonotype was counted at least ten times. This chain uses TRBV6-2 or TRBV6-3 with TRBJ2-7; D not certain. The V end lost 6 bases, the J end lost 6 bases, and 15 bases lay between the germline ends. The V gene's germline CDR1 is MNHEY and CDR2 SVGEGT. The CDR3 is 13 amino acids. The CDR3 region has the DNA TGTGCCAGCAGCCCTCCGATCCTCCGCGAGCAGTACTTC. It codes for CASSPPILREQYF.

V and J are TRBV4-3 and TRBJ2-7; D is possibly TRBD1 or TRBD2 (6 bases each). CDR1 and CDR2 from the germline V gene are LGHNA and YSLEER. This CDR3 has 16 amino acids. The V and J ends lost 5 bases and 1 base respectively, with 18 bases between them. This CDR3 reads CASSEGGFTGSYEQYF. DNA of the CDR3: TGCGCCAGCAGCGAAGGGGGGTTTACAGGGTCCTACGAGCAGTACTTC.

Only a few counts were recorded for this clonotype. This chain uses TRBV28 with TRBJ2-3, with unresolved D. V was cut by 6 bases and J by 1 base, with 11 bases left in between. The germline CDR1 and CDR2 sequences are MDHEN and SYDVKM. The CDR3 contains 14 residues. This CDR3 is CASSTVRRTDTQYF. As DNA, the CDR3 is TGTGCCAGCAGCACGGTGAGGCGCACAGATACGCAGTATTTT.

This clonotype was counted only a few times. The chain uses TRBV30 and TRBJ1-1; D is ambiguous. This CDR3 has 13 amino acids. CDR1 GTSNPN and CDR2 SVGIG come from the germline V gene (reference sequence). V was clipped by 2 bases and J by 0 bases, with 7 bases between them. CDR3: CAWSLTLNTEAFF. Here the CDR3 DNA reads TGTGCCTGGAGTTTGACATTGAACACTGAAGCTTTCTTT.